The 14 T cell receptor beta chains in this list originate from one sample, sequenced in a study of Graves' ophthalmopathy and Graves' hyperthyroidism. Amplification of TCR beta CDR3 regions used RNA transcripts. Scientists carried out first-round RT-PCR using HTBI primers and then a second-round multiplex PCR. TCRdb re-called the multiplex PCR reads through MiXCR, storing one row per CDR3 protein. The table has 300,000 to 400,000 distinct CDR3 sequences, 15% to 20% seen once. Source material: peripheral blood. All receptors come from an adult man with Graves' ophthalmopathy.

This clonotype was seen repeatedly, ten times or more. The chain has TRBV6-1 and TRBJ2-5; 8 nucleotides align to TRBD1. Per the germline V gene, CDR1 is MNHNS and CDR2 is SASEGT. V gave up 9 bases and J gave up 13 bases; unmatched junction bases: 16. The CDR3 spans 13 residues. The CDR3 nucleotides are TGTGCCAGTAAGGGACAGGCCGGTTATTGGAGGTACTTC. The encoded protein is CASKGQAGYWRYF.

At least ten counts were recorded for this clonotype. The CDR3 region has the DNA TGTGCCAGCAGTAAGAGGGGAACTGAAGCTTTCTTT. Its translation is CASSKRGTEAFF. V usage is TRBV12-3 or TRBV12-4 and J usage is TRBJ1-1; D is perhaps TRBD1 (5 bases). With 5 bases removed from V and 5 bases from J, the gap between germline ends came to 9 bases. The CDR3 loop spans 12 amino acids.

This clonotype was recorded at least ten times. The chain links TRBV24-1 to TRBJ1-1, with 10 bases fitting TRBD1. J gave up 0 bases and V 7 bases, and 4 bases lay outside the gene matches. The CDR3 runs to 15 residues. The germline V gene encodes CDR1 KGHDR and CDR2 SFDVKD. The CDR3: CATRGTGELNTEAFF. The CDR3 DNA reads TGTGCCACCAGAGGGACAGGGGAATTGAACACTGAAGCTTTCTTT.

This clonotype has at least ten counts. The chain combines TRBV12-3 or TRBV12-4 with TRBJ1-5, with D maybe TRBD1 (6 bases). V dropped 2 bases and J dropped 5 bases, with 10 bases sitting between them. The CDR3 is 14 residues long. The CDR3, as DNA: TGTGCCAGCAGTTTACAGGGGCGAGATCAGCCCCAGCATTTT. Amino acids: CASSLQGRDQPQHF.

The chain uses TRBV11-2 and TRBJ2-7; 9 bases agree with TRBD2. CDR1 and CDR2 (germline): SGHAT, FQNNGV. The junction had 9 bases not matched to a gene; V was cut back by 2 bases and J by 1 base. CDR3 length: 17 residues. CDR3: CASSLQLAGAASYEQYF. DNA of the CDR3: TGTGCCAGCAGCTTACAACTAGCGGGTGCCGCTTCCTACGAGCAGTACTTC.

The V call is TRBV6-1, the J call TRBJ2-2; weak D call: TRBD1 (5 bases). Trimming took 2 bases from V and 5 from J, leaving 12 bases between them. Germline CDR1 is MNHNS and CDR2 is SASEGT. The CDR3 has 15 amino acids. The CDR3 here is CASSENWAGTGELFF. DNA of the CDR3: TGTGCCAGCAGTGAAAATTGGGCAGGGACCGGGGAGCTGTTTTTT.

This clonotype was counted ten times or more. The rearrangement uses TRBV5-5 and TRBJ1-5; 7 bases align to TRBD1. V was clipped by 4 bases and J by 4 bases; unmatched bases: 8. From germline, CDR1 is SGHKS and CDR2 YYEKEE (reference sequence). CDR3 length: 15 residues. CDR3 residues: CASSTGTEDNQPQHF. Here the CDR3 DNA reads TGTGCCAGCAGCACCGGGACAGAAGATAATCAGCCCCAGCATTTT.

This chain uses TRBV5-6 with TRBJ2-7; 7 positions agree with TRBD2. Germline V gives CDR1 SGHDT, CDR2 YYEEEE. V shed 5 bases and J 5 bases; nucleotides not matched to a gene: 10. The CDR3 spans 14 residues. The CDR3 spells CASRTWGGSHEQYF. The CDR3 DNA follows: TGTGCCAGCAGAACTTGGGGAGGGAGCCACGAGCAGTACTTC.

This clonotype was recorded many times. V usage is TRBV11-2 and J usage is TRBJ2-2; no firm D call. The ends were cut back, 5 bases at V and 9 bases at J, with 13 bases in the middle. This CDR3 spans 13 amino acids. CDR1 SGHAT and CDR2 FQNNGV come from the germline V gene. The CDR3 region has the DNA TGTGCCAGCAGCGGACCCATGCATTGGGAGCTGTTTTTT. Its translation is CASSGPMHWELFF.

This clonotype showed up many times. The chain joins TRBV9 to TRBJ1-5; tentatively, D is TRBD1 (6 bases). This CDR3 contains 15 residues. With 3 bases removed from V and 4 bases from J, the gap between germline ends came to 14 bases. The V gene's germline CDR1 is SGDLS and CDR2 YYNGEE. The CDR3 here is CASSASQQGNQPQHF. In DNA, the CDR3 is TGTGCCAGCAGCGCGAGCCAACAGGGTAATCAGCCCCAGCATTTT.

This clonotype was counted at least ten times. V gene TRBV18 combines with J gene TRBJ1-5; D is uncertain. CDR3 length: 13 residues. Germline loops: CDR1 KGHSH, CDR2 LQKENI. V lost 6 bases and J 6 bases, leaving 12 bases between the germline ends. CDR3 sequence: CASSRDNAQPQHF. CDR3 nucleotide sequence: TGTGCCAGCTCCCGAGACAACGCTCAGCCCCAGCATTTT.

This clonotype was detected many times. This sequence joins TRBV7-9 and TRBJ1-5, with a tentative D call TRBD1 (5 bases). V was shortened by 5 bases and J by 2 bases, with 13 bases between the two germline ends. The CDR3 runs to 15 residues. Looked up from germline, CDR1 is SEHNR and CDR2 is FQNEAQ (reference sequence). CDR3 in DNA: TGTGCCAGCAGCCCTGCCGCGACAGGCAATCAGCCCCAGCATTTT. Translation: CASSPAATGNQPQHF.

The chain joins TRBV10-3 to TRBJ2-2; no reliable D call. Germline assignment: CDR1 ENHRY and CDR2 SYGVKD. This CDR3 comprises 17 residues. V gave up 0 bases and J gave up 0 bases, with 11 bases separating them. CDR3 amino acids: CAISESDKQSNTGELFF. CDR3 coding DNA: TGTGCCATCAGTGAGTCTGACAAACAGTCGAACACCGGGGAGCTGTTTTTT.

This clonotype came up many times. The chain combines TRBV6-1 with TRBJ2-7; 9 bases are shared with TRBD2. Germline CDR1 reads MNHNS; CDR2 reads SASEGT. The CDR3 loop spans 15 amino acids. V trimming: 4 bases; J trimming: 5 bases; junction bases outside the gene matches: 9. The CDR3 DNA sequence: TGTGCCAGCAGTGGAGGGACTAGCCCTACAAACGAGCAGTACTTC. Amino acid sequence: CASSGGTSPTNEQYF.